The entry that follows covers one T cell receptor beta chain sequence. The data are from a study of T cell changes during pregnancy in multiple sclerosis. This table comes from immunoSEQ multiplex PCR, and its TCRdb copy is limited to in-frame clones, with some not included. This sample has approximately 40,000 clones, with about 90% found just once. Germline V lookup: CDR1 SGHRS, CDR2 YFSETQ. CDR3 length: 15 residues. Trimming cost V 0 bases and J 2 bases, with 11 bases left between them. The sample here was CD4+ T cells from peripheral blood mononuclear cells, taken after pregnancy. This sequence joins TRBV5-1 and TRBJ1-1, with D possibly TRBD1 on 5 matching bases. The TCR sequence derives from a female donor in good health, enrolled as a control in a pregnancy study. In DNA form, the CDR3 reads TGCGCCAGCAGCTTGGGGGCGGGGGGTAACACTGAAGCTTTCTTT. This codes for CASSLGAGGNTEAFF.